One and the same sample provided the 21 T cell receptor beta chains below, sequenced in a study of CD8+ T cells in alopecia areata. Treatment noted: oral pan-JAK inhibitor, 5-10 mg twice daily. The sequencing template was cDNA reverse transcribed from extracted RNA. Method: immunoSEQ multiplex PCR; TCRdb's copy keeps in-frame clones and lacks some. The sample contains more than 200,000 clones, about 40% of which appear only once. Sequencing used CD4+ T cells sorted from blood, obtained between weeks 36 and 40, from a patient treated with tofacitinib. Every receptor here comes from a human donor with alopecia areata.

The J gene is TRBJ1-3, the V gene TRBV6-5, with 8 bases fitting TRBD1. The V gene's germline CDR1 is MNHEY and CDR2 SVGAGI. Trimming removed 8 bases from V and 0 bases from J; junction bases left unmatched: 3. The CDR3 is 14 amino acids. CDR3 sequence: CASRTGTSGNTIYF. CDR3 bases: TGTGCCAGCCGGACAGGGACCTCTGGAAACACCATATATTTT.

The rearrangement joins TRBV6-6 to TRBJ2-7; TRBD2 aligns across 9 bases. Trimming cost V 6 bases and J 0 bases; bases outside gene matches: 6. The CDR3 totals 15 residues. Germline values: CDR1 MNHNY, CDR2 SVGAGI (reference sequence). DNA for the CDR3: TGTGCCAGCAGGGAAAGCGGGAGGACCTCCTACGAGCAGTACTTC. This codes for CASRESGRTSYEQYF.

This clone turned up a few times. V and J are TRBV4-2 and TRBJ2-7, with D possibly matching TRBD2 (6 bases). Trimming took off 0 bases at V and 4 bases at J, with 25 bases between the two ends. CDR1 is LGHNA, CDR2 YNFKEQ, per germline. The CDR3 is made up of 19 amino acids. The CDR3 protein is CASSQEPRPRPTRSYEQYF. CDR3 DNA sequence: TGTGCCAGCAGCCAAGAGCCCCGCCCGCGACCGACTAGGTCGTACGAGCAGTACTTC.

V gene TRBV30 combines with J gene TRBJ1-5; TRBD1 agrees at 9 bases. With 1 base clipped from V and 7 bases from J, the junction kept 8 bases outside the gene matches. The CDR3 is made up of 15 amino acids. Germline V gene data show CDR1 as GTSNPN and CDR2 as SVGIG (reference sequence). CDR3 DNA sequence: TGTGCCTGGAGTGACGGGACAGGGTTGGGGCAGCCCCAGCATTTT. It yields the protein CAWSDGTGLGQPQHF.

CDR3: CAWSVKTAVHLAQHF. The CDR3 DNA reads TGTGCCTGGAGTGTAAAGACAGCCGTTCATTTGGCCCAGCATTTT. The V gene is TRBV30, the J gene TRBJ1-5; TRBD1 is a possible D gene (5 bases). Trimming stripped 0 bases from V and 11 bases from J, with 20 bases between. This CDR3 is 15 amino acids long. CDR1 and CDR2 (germline): GTSNPN, SVGIG (reference sequence).

This clone has just a few counts. This chain uses TRBV29-1 with TRBJ1-1; maybe TRBD1 (6 bases). Germline lookup yields CDR1 SQVTM and CDR2 ANQGSEA. Between the trimmed V and J ends, which lost 4 bases and 2 bases, there was a span of 14 bases. The CDR3 runs 14 residues. The CDR3 sequence: CSVAPGAANTEAFF. Written as DNA, the CDR3 is TGCAGCGTTGCCCCAGGGGCGGCCAACACTGAAGCTTTCTTT.

The sample holds a few counts of this clone. The chain employs TRBV6-5 and TRBJ2-5, with TRBD1 matching 7 bases. The CDR3 totals 13 residues. Germline CDR1 reads MNHEY; CDR2 reads SVGAGI. V trimming: 5 bases; J trimming: 7 bases; junction bases outside the gene matches: 7. DNA of the CDR3: TGTGCCAGCAGTCGAACAGGGGCTCGGACCCAGTACTTC. This sequence encodes CASSRTGARTQYF.

With respect to this clone: The sample contains more than one DNA sequence encoding this CDR3. The chain is built from TRBV25-1 and TRBJ2-5; no clear D. Germline V gives CDR1 MGHDK, CDR2 SYGVNS. Trimming took off 4 bases at V and 5 bases at J, with 5 bases between the two ends. There are 11 residues in the CDR3. This CDR3 is CASSGGETQYF. In DNA form, the CDR3 reads TGTGCCAGCAGTGGCGGTGAGACCCAGTACTTC.

The chain has TRBV18 and TRBJ1-4; 7 bases are a match to TRBD1. Germline V gene lookup returns CDR1 KGHSH and CDR2 LQKENI. The CDR3 consists of 13 residues. Germline trimming cut 8 bases from V and 6 bases from J; bases unmatched to any gene: 6. Here the CDR3 reads CASHRGGDEKLFF. The CDR3 DNA sequence: TGTGCCAGCCACAGGGGCGGGGATGAAAAACTGTTTTTT.

This clone showed up just a few times. The chain has TRBV30 and TRBJ2-1, with 7 bases fitting TRBD1. V gave up 5 bases and J gave up 5 bases; unmatched junction bases: 0. The length of the CDR3 is 11 residues. Germline V gives CDR1 GTSNPN, CDR2 SVGIG (reference sequence). Here the CDR3 DNA reads TGTGCCTGGGGGACAGACAATGAGCAGTTCTTC. Its translation is CAWGTDNEQFF.

The J gene is TRBJ2-5, the V gene TRBV29-1; D might be TRBD1 (5 bases). V lost 3 bases to trimming and J lost 5 bases, with 16 bases between them. The CDR3 runs 14 residues. The germline V gene has CDR1 SQVTM and CDR2 ANQGSEA. CDR3: CSVEKQVPRETQYF. The CDR3 DNA reads TGCAGCGTTGAGAAACAGGTCCCACGGGAGACCCAGTACTTC. Looking up the rest from reference TRBV29-1 and TRBJ2-5 gives the full variable domain: SAVISQKPSRDICQRGTSLTIQCQVDSQVTMMFWYRQQPGQSLTLIATANQGSEATYESGFVIDKFPISRPNLTFSTLTVSNMSPEDSSIYLCSVEKQVPRETQYFGPGTRLLVL.

This chain links TRBV6-6 with TRBJ2-7; 12 nucleotides line up with TRBD2. With V trimmed by 8 bases and J by 4 bases, 9 bases remained unmatched. In germline, CDR1 is MNHNY, CDR2 SVGAGI (reference sequence). The CDR3 contains 15 residues. CDR3 coding DNA: TGTGCCAGCGGGAAGACTAGCGGGAGTGGGTACGAGCAGTACTTC. The encoded protein is CASGKTSGSGYEQYF.

This sequence joins TRBV5-1 and TRBJ1-5; D gene unclear. The V gene's germline CDR1 is SGHRS and CDR2 YFSETQ. Between the trimmed V and J ends, which lost 0 bases and 7 bases, there was a span of 14 bases. The CDR3 extends over 15 amino acids. CDR3: CASSLDPELGQPQHF. The CDR3 region has the DNA TGCGCCAGCAGCTTGGATCCAGAACTGGGGCAGCCCCAGCATTTT.

This chain connects TRBV7-9 to TRBJ1-1; unclear D gene. V lost 7 bases and J 0 bases, leaving 9 bases between the germline ends. Germline V lookup: CDR1 SEHNR, CDR2 FQNEAQ (reference sequence). This CDR3 is built from 13 residues. CDR3 nucleotides: TGTGCCAGCACCCTTACTATGAACACTGAAGCTTTCTTT. Translation: CASTLTMNTEAFF. The full variable domain, its missing parts supplied by reference TRBV7-9 and TRBJ1-1, is DTGVSQNPRHKITKRGQNVTFRCDPISEHNRLYWYRQTLGQGPEFLTYFQNEAQLEKSRLLSDRFSAERPKGSFSTLEIQRTEQGDSAMYLCASTLTMNTEAFFGQGTRLTVV.

The table lists this clone with a few counts. This chain joins TRBV30 and TRBJ1-2; D unresolved. The V end lost 5 bases, the J end lost 7 bases, and 17 bases lay between the germline ends. CDR1 and CDR2 from the germline V gene are GTSNPN and SVGIG (reference sequence). This CDR3 contains 13 residues. In DNA form, the CDR3 reads TGTGCCTGGGTTAAAAACGACGTTTCTGGCTACACCTTC. It translates to CAWVKNDVSGYTF.

V is TRBV7-2 and J is TRBJ1-5, with no clear D. Trimming removed 6 bases from V and 0 bases from J, with 15 bases in between. This CDR3 comprises 16 residues. Per germline, CDR1 SGHTA and CDR2 FQGNSA. CDR3 sequence reads: CASSPQFTVSNQPQHF. The CDR3, as DNA: TGTGCCAGCAGTCCACAATTTACGGTTAGCAATCAGCCCCAGCATTTT.

This clone has only a few counts. This chain uses TRBV23-1 with TRBJ1-1; no definite D call. TRBV23-1 qualifies as an ORF whose function is uncertain. Trimming removed 0 bases at V and 0 bases at J, with 26 bases between. The CDR3 length is 21 residues. CDR3 in DNA: TGCGCCAGCAGTCAATCTTCGCCGTACAGACACTCTTTCCCCATGAACACTGAAGCTTTCTTT. It encodes CASSQSSPYRHSFPMNTEAFF.

The chain combines TRBV6-1 with TRBJ2-7; 12 bases agree with TRBD1. CDR1 MNHNS and CDR2 SASEGT come from the germline V gene. The CDR3 is 13 residues long. The CDR3 here is CATGQGATYEQYF. As DNA, the CDR3 is TGTGCGACGGGACAGGGGGCCACCTACGAGCAGTACTTC.

The chain is built from TRBV30 and TRBJ2-3; D possibly uses TRBD1 or TRBD2 (5 bases each). With 0 bases removed from V and 2 bases from J, the gap between germline ends came to 12 bases. The CDR3 contains 15 residues. Germline-derived CDR1 and CDR2 are GTSNPN and SVGIG (reference sequence). Here the CDR3 DNA reads TGTGCCTGGAGTGTTACACCGGGACCCACAGATACGCAGTATTTT. Amino acid sequence: CAWSVTPGPTDTQYF.

This sequence joins TRBV5-1 and TRBJ2-1, with TRBD1 as a possible D gene (6 bases). V was pared by 4 bases and J by 7 bases, with 24 bases between. Germline V gene sequence: CDR1 SGHRS, CDR2 YFSETQ. The CDR3 spans 17 residues. As DNA, the CDR3 is TGCGCCAGCAGCGCCATTGCACAGGGTCGGGGACAAAATGAGCAGTTCTTC. It codes for CASSAIAQGRGQNEQFF.

This clone has only a few counts. V and J are TRBV19 and TRBJ1-2; no firm D call. The V and J ends lost 3 bases and 5 bases respectively, with 10 bases between them. CDR3 length equals 13 residues. CDR1 LNHDA and CDR2 SQIVND come from the germline V gene (reference sequence). DNA of the CDR3: TGTGCCAGTAGTATTGGGGTCGAGTATGGCTACACCTTC. The encoded protein is CASSIGVEYGYTF.